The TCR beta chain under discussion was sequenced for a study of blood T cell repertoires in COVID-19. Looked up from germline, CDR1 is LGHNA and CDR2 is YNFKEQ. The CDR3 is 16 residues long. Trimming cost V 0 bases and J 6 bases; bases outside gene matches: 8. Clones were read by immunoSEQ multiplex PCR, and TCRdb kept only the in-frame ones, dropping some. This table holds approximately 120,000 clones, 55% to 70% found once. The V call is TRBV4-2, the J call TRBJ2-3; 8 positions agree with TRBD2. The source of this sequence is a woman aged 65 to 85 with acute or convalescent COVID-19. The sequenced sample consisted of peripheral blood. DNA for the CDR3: TGTGCCAGCAGCCAAGATGTCCGGGAGGGCCGGGATACGCAGTATTTT. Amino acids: CASSQDVREGRDTQYF.